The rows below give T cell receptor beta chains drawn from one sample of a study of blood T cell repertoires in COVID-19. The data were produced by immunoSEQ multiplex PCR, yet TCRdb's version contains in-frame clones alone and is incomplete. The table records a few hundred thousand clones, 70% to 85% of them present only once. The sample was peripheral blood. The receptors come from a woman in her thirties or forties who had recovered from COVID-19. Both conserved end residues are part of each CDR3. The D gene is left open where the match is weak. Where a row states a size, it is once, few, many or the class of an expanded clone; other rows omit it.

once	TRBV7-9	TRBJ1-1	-	TGTGCCAGCAGCCCCGAGGGGGGGATTCAGACTGAAGCTTTCTTT	CASSPEGGIQTEAFF
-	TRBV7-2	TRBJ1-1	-	TGTGCCAGCAGCTTAGACACTAGGACTGAAGCTTTCTTT	CASSLDTRTEAFF
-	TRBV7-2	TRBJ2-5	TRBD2	TGTGCCAGCAGCTCGGGGGGGGTCCAAGAGACCCAGTACTTC	CASSSGGVQETQYF
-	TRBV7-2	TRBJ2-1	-	TGTGCCAGCAGCTTAAGTTCTCCGCCGTCTACTGAGCAGTTCTTC	CASSLSSPPSTEQFF
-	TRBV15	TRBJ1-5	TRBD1	TGTGCCACCAGCAGAGACAGGGGGCGCGATCAGCCCCAGCATTTT	CATSRDRGRDQPQHF
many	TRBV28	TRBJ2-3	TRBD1	TGTGCCAGCAGTTTATCGGGACAGGAGTCCACAGATACGCAGTATTTT	CASSLSGQESTDTQYF
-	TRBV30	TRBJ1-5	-	TGTGCCTGGACCGGGGGGGGAAGCAATCAGCCCCAGCATTTT	CAWTGGGSNQPQHF
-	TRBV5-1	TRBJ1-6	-	TGCGCCAGCAGCTTGGTCACTACAGGAAATTCACCCCTCCACTTT	CASSLVTTGNSPLHF
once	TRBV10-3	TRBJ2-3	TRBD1	TGTGCCATCAGTGAACGACAGGGCCTCACAGATACGCAGTATTTT	CAISERQGLTDTQYF
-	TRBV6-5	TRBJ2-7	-	TGTGCCAGCAGTTACGGGTCAGGGGTGACGAGCGAGCAGTACTTC	CASSYGSGVTSEQYF
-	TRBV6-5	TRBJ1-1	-	TGTGCCAGCAGTCGCCGGGACTATAACACTGAAGCTTTCTTT	CASSRRDYNTEAFF
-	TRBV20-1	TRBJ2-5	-	TGCAGTGCTGTAGACAGAGAGACCCAGTACTTC	CSAVDRETQYF
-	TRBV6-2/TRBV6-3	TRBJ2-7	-	TGTGCCAGCAGTGCCCACGGGATCTCCTACGAGCAGTACTTC	CASSAHGISYEQYF
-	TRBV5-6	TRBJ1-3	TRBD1	TGTGCCAGCAGCCCGGGACAGGGGGCGAGTGGAAACACCATATATTTT	CASSPGQGASGNTIYF
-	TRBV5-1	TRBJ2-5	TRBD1	TGCGCCAGCAGCTTAGGGGGCCCACAAGAGACCCAGTACTTC	CASSLGGPQETQYF
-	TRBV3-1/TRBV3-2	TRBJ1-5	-	TGTGCCAGCAGCCAAGATTCCACGGGTAATCAGCCCCAGCATTTT	CASSQDSTGNQPQHF